Below are 8 T cell receptor beta chains sequenced from a single sample in a study of cytomegalovirus exposure and HLA in healthy donors. Researchers ran the PCR with 60 Vbeta and 13 Jbeta primers. Method: immunoSEQ multiplex PCR; TCRdb's copy keeps in-frame clones and lacks some. This sample contains roughly 120,000 clones. The specimen was PBMCs. These receptors came from a man between 25 and 39 years old in good health and CMV-seronegative.

The V and J genes are TRBV19 and TRBJ2-1; 12 nucleotides agree with TRBD2. The CDR3 totals 16 residues. V shed 0 bases and J 7 bases; nucleotides not matched to a gene: 4. Germline V CDR1 and CDR2: LNHDA, SQIVND (reference sequence). The CDR3 is CASSIEIGLAGNEQFF. The CDR3 DNA is TGTGCCAGTAGTATAGAAATAGGACTAGCGGGAAATGAGCAGTTCTTC.

The V call is TRBV19, the J call TRBJ2-1, with 7 positions matching TRBD2. Germline lookup yields CDR1 LNHDA and CDR2 SQIVND (reference sequence). V gave up 7 bases and J gave up 15 bases; unmatched junction bases: 12. The CDR3 is made up of 12 amino acids. CDR3 bases: TGTGCCAGTAAGGGAGGGGCCCGAGAGATGTTCTTC. It translates to CASKGGAREMFF.

J is TRBJ2-6 and V is TRBV4-2; 8 bases fit TRBD1. The CDR3 contains 19 residues. Germline trimming cut 3 bases from V and 0 bases from J; bases unmatched to any gene: 10. CDR1 is LGHNA and CDR2 is YNFKEQ in the germline V gene. CDR3 sequence (DNA): TGTGCCAGCAGCCAGCCTCAGGGGGCGGCCGACTCTGGGGCCAACGTCCTGACTTTC. It is translated as CASSQPQGAADSGANVLTF.

The V call is TRBV30, the J call TRBJ1-2; TRBD1 matches 9 bases. Germline assignment: CDR1 GTSNPN and CDR2 SVGIG (reference sequence). V lost 0 bases to trimming and J lost 6 bases; unmatched junction nucleotides: 5. The CDR3 length is 14 residues. CDR3 coding DNA: TGTGCCTGGAGTGTACGGGGACAGGGCAATGGCTACACCTTC. It is translated as CAWSVRGQGNGYTF.

The genes are TRBV15 and TRBJ2-1; D may be TRBD2 (6 bases). V dropped 0 bases and J dropped 10 bases, with 16 bases sitting between them. Germline V CDR1 and CDR2: LNHNV, YYDKDF (reference sequence). CDR3 length: 15 amino acids. The DNA of the CDR3 is TGTGCCACCAGCAGAGACCGGGACTCTGCGGGGGAGCAGTTCTTC. It codes for CATSRDRDSAGEQFF. Based on the CDR3 plus reference TRBV15 and TRBJ2-1, the full variable domain is DAMVIQNPRYQVTQFGKPVTLSCSQTLNHNVMYWYQQKSSQAPKLLFHYYDKDFNNEADTPDNFQSRRPNTSFCFLDIRSPGLGDTAMYLCATSRDRDSAGEQFFGPGTRLTVL.

The J gene is TRBJ2-7, the V gene TRBV28; 10 bases map to TRBD1. This CDR3 region has 16 residues. The germline V gene encodes CDR1 MDHEN and CDR2 SYDVKM. J was trimmed by 7 bases and V by 5 bases; bases with no gene match: 14. The CDR3 loop is CASSTILDRGFGEQYF. Written as DNA, the CDR3 is TGTGCCAGCAGTACCATCCTGGACAGGGGGTTTGGGGAGCAGTACTTC.

This chain connects TRBV7-9 to TRBJ2-7, with D possibly being TRBD1 (6 bases). Germline V lookup: CDR1 SEHNR, CDR2 FQNEAQ (reference sequence). Trimming shortened V by 3 bases and J by 3 bases, and 9 bases separated the two germline ends. The CDR3 runs to 13 residues. CDR3 loop: CASSLGHSYEQYF. The CDR3 DNA follows: TGTGCCAGCAGCTTGGGACACAGCTACGAGCAGTACTTC.

The CDR3 nucleotides are TGTGCCAGCAGCCTTAACCCGGGACTAGCAAATGAGCAGTTCTTC. Residues: CASSLNPGLANEQFF. The chain carries TRBV4-2 and TRBJ2-1; 9 bases are a match to TRBD2. V lost 4 bases to trimming and J lost 7 bases; unmatched junction nucleotides: 8. There are 15 residues in the CDR3. Germline lookup yields CDR1 LGHNA and CDR2 YNFKEQ.